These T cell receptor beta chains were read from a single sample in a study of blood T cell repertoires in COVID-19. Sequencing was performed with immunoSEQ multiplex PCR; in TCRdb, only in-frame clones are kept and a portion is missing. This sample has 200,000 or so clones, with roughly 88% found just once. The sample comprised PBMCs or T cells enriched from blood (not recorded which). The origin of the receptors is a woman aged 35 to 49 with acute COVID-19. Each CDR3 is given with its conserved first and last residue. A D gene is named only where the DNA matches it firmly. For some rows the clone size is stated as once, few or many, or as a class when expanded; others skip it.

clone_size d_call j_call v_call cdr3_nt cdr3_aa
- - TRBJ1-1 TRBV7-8 TGTGCCAGCAGCTTAGTCCAGGGGTCCACTGAAGCTTTCTTT CASSLVQGSTEAFF
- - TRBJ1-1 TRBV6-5 TGTGCCAGCACCGTGGACAGAGAAGCTTTCTTT CASTVDREAFF
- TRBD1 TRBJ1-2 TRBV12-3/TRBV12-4 TGTGCCAGCAGCCCGGACAGGGAGCGTGGCTACACCTTC CASSPDRERGYTF
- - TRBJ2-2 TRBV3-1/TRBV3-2 TGTGCCAGCAGCCAAGATAGACAGGCGAACACCGGGGAGCTGTTTTTT CASSQDRQANTGELFF
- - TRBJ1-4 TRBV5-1 TGCGCCAGTAAAACGAAGGGTCCAGGGGCAGGGGAAAAACTGTTTTTT CASKTKGPGAGEKLFF
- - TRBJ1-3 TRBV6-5 TGTGCCAGCAGCCCACAGGCGTTCTCTGGAAACACCATATATTTT CASSPQAFSGNTIYF
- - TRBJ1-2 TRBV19 TGTGCCAGTAACGCCGGAGGTGGACGGGTCATGGGCTACACCTTC CASNAGGGRVMGYTF
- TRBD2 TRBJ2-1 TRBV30 TGTGCCTGGAAGCGGGGGGCGGAAAAAGCATACAATGAGCAGTTCTTC CAWKRGAEKAYNEQFF
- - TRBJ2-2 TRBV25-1 TGTGCCAGCAACTTCGCCGGGGAGCTGTTTTTT CASNFAGELFF
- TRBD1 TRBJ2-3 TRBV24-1 TGTGCCACCAGTGAGGGACAGGGTGTCGCAGATACGCAGTATTTT CATSEGQGVADTQYF
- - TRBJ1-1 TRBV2 TGTGCCAGCACCACCGCAAACGGTGAAGCTTTCTTT CASTTANGEAFF
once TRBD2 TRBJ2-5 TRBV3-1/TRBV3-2 TGTGCCAGCAGCCAAGTAGCTAGCGGAAATCAAGAGACCCAGTACTTC CASSQVASGNQETQYF
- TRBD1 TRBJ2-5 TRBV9 TGTGCCAGCAGCCTTACAGGGGGCTGGGAGACCCAGTACTTC CASSLTGGWETQYF
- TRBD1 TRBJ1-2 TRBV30 TGTGCCTGGAAACTCACAGGGGCGGGGGGCTACACCTTC CAWKLTGAGGYTF
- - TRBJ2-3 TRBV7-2 TGTGCCAGCAGCCGTGGACACCCAGATACGCAGTATTTT CASSRGHPDTQYF
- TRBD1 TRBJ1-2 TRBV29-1 TGCAGCGTTGACTCAGTTCAGGGGGTTGATGTCTATGGCTACACCTTC CSVDSVQGVDVYGYTF
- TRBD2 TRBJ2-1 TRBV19 TGTGCCAGTAGTATAAGGTCAGCGGGGGCCGGGGGATACAATGAGCAGTTCTTC CASSIRSAGAGGYNEQFF
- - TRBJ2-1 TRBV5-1 TGCGCCAGCAGCTTAATCCAGGGATCGATCAATGAGCAGTTCTTC CASSLIQGSINEQFF
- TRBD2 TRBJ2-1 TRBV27 TGTGCCAGCAGTTTAAGTAGCGGGGAGGCCTACAATGAGCAGTTCTTC CASSLSSGEAYNEQFF
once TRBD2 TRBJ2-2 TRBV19 TGTGCCAGTAACTCTCTACGGGAGGGTGTCGGGGAGCTGTTTTTT CASNSLREGVGELFF
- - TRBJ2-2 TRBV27 TGTGCCAGCAGTTTTTACATCTCGAACACCGGGGAGCTGTTTTTT CASSFYISNTGELFF
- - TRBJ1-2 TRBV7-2 TGTGCCAGCAGCTTCGAGGGCTTCGGTGGCTACACCTTC CASSFEGFGGYTF
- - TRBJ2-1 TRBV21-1 TGTGCCAGCAGCAAAGTAGGTGGGACTAGCGGGAGCGAAAGATACAATGAGCAGTTCTTC CASSKVGGTSGSERYNEQFF
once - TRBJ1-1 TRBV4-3 TGCGCCAGCAGCCAAGGGCCCCAGGGGTATAGGTACACTGAAGCTTTCTTT CASSQGPQGYRYTEAFF
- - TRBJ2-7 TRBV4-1 TGCGCCAGCAGCCAAGGCGGCACGAGCTACGAGCAGTACTTC CASSQGGTSYEQYF
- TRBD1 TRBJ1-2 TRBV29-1 TGCAGCGTGCGACAGGGGATAGACGGGAGTGGCTACACCTTC CSVRQGIDGSGYTF
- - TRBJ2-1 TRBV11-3 TGTGCCAGCAGCTTGGGAGCGGGCTACAATGAGCAGTTCTTC CASSLGAGYNEQFF
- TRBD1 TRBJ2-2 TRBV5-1 TGCGCCAGCAGCCTGCACAGGGGCGGAAGCACCGGGGAGCTGTTTTTT CASSLHRGGSTGELFF
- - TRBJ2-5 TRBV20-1 TGCAGTGCTAGTCGCCAGGGGGAGACCCAGTACTTC CSASRQGETQYF